The 27 T cell receptor beta chains presented below share a single source sample, sequenced in a study of regulatory T cells in long-lasting Graves disease. This sample's time point: newly diagnosed GD, antithyroid drugs for less than 3 months. Extracted RNA from PBMCs served as the source of the TCR library. Assembly of TCR beta libraries relied on iRepertoire HTBI primers together with Arm-PCR of CDR3 regions. TCRdb re-called the multiplex PCR reads through MiXCR, storing one row per CDR3 protein. In the table there are 410,000 or so distinct CDR3 sequences, 15% of which are singletons. The sample was also linked to a second study, of T cells in Graves' hyperthyroidism and ophthalmopathy.

The input for sequencing was peripheral blood mononuclear cells (PBMCs), taken at new diagnosis, from a patient treated with antithyroid drugs. These receptors all come from a woman in her thirties with Graves disease.

This clonotype was observed at least ten times. The chain recombines TRBV5-1 with TRBJ2-1; possible D gene TRBD2, 6 bases. V lost 0 bases to trimming and J lost 0 bases, with 10 bases between them. The CDR3 covers 16 residues. Germline V lookup: CDR1 SGHRS, CDR2 YFSETQ. Here the CDR3 DNA reads TGCGCCAGCAGCTTGGCTGCGGGGAGCTCCTACAATGAGCAGTTCTTC. It is translated as CASSLAAGSSYNEQFF.

The J gene is TRBJ1-1, the V gene TRBV14; TRBD1 is a possible D gene (6 bases). Trimming stripped 0 bases from V and 2 bases from J, with 13 bases between. The CDR3 extends over 16 amino acids. Germline V gene data show CDR1 as SGHDN and CDR2 as FVKESK. CDR3 residues: CASSQDKGQKNTEAFF. For the CDR3, the DNA is TGTGCCAGCAGCCAAGATAAGGGACAAAAAAACACTGAAGCTTTCTTT.

This clonotype was observed many times. The chain combines TRBV19 with TRBJ1-5, with D tentatively TRBD1 (5 bases). Per the germline V gene, CDR1 is LNHDA and CDR2 is SQIVND (reference sequence). CDR3 length: 14 residues. Trimming shortened V by 5 bases and J by 7 bases, and 15 bases separated the two germline ends. The CDR3 DNA sequence: TGTGCCAGTAGTGGACACCGGGTAGGACAGCCCCAGCATTTT. It yields the protein CASSGHRVGQPQHF. Supplemented by reference TRBV19 and TRBJ1-5, the full variable domain reads DGGITQSPKYLFRKEGQNVTLSCEQNLNHDAMYWYRQDPGQGLRLIYYSQIVNDFQKGDIAEGYSVSREKKESFPLTVTSAQKNPTAFYLCASSGHRVGQPQHFGDGTRLSIL.

This clonotype was recorded many times. The rearrangement links TRBV27 to TRBJ2-1; D call uncertain. The CDR3 contains 16 residues. The V end lost 5 bases, the J end lost 0 bases, and 14 bases lay between the germline ends. Germline lookup yields CDR1 MNHEY and CDR2 SMNVEV (reference sequence). CDR3 in DNA: TGTGCCAGCAGTGGACCCCTGAAAAGCTCCTACAATGAGCAGTTCTTC. It codes for CASSGPLKSSYNEQFF.

This clonotype was picked up many times. V is TRBV12-3 or TRBV12-4 and J is TRBJ1-2; D is uncertain. This CDR3 has 13 amino acids. V lost 6 bases and J lost 7, with 15 bases in between. The CDR3 spells CASSFQPRAGYTF. In nucleotides, the CDR3 is TGTGCCAGCAGCTTCCAGCCTAGGGCTGGCTACACCTTC.

This clonotype has only a few counts. The chain carries TRBV28 and TRBJ2-2; TRBD1 aligns across 8 bases. The CDR3 has 15 amino acids. V shed 5 bases, J shed 3 bases, and the junction held 5 bases outside the gene matches. The V gene's germline CDR1 is MDHEN and CDR2 SYDVKM. CDR3: CASSRTGFYTGELFF. As DNA, the CDR3 is TGTGCCAGCAGTAGGACAGGGTTTTACACCGGGGAGCTGTTTTTT.

The genes are TRBV6-5 and TRBJ1-1, with 7 bases lining up with TRBD1. CDR3 length equals 13 residues. Germline values: CDR1 MNHEY, CDR2 SVGAGI. The ends lost 2 bases at V and 8 bases at J; junction bases unmatched: 5. The CDR3 reads CASSYTGTVEAFF. The CDR3 DNA reads as TGTGCCAGCAGTTACACGGGGACAGTCGAAGCTTTCTTT.

This clonotype was counted at least ten times. The chain couples TRBV28 to TRBJ1-5; tentative D call: TRBD1 (5 bases). CDR1 is MDHEN and CDR2 is SYDVKM in the germline V gene. The CDR3 is 14 amino acids. V lost 2 bases to trimming and J lost 6 bases, with 11 bases between them. CDR3 nucleotides: TGTGCCAGCAGTTTAATGGGGGTTGCTCAGCCCCAGCATTTT. Translating it yields CASSLMGVAQPQHF.

The chain uses TRBV19 and TRBJ2-1; TRBD1 is a possible D gene (6 bases). CDR3 size: 17 residues. V was cut by 7 bases and J by 7 bases, with 26 bases left in between. Germline V gene lookup returns CDR1 LNHDA and CDR2 SQIVND (reference sequence). The CDR3 coding sequence is TGTGCCAGTACTACGCGGGTGTCGGAAACAGGGCGGAATGAGCAGTTCTTC. It specifies CASTTRVSETGRNEQFF.

A few counts support this clonotype. The chain employs TRBV20-1 and TRBJ2-1, with 7 nucleotides matching TRBD1. This CDR3 has 16 amino acids. Germline V gene sequence: CDR1 DFQATT, CDR2 SNEGSKA (reference sequence). V lost 2 bases, J lost 5 bases, and 12 bases stayed unmatched. This chain's CDR3 is CSARQLWGRGNNEQFF. DNA for the CDR3: TGCAGTGCTAGACAGCTTTGGGGCAGGGGGAACAATGAGCAGTTCTTC.

This clonotype was observed many times. V and J are TRBV12-3 or TRBV12-4 and TRBJ1-6, with unresolved D. There are 15 residues in the CDR3. Trimming took 4 bases from V and 7 from J, leaving 14 bases between them. Written as DNA, the CDR3 is TGTGCCAGCAGTTCCCGAATCAGTAGGAATTCACCCCTCCACTTT. It specifies CASSSRISRNSPLHF.

The sample holds a few counts of this clonotype. The chain couples TRBV4-1 to TRBJ1-1; tentatively, D is TRBD1 (5 bases). The V gene's germline CDR1 is MGHRA and CDR2 YSYEKL. Trimming removed 5 bases from V and 1 base from J, with 8 bases in between. CDR3 length: 13 residues. The CDR3 is CASSIGTNTEAFF. The CDR3 DNA reads as TGCGCCAGCAGCATCGGGACGAACACTGAAGCTTTCTTT.

Here the CDR3 reads CASSRGFRGTGELFF. For the CDR3, the DNA is TGTGCCAGCAGCCGAGGGTTTAGGGGGACCGGGGAGCTGTTTTTT. This rearrangement joins TRBV9 to TRBJ2-2, with a tentative D call TRBD1 (6 bases). V gave up 4 bases and J gave up 5 bases, with 15 bases separating them. The CDR3 is made up of 15 amino acids. CDR1 SGDLS and CDR2 YYNGEE come from the germline V gene.

The sample holds a few counts of this clonotype. V gene TRBV6-2 or TRBV6-3 combines with J gene TRBJ1-1; possibly TRBD1 for D (6 bases). V was cut by 2 bases and J by 5 bases, with 15 bases left in between. The germline V gene encodes CDR1 MNHEY and CDR2 SVGEGT. The CDR3 length is 15 residues. CDR3 sequence (DNA): TGTGCCAGCAGTTACGCCATCACAGGGTGGACTGAAGCTTTCTTT. Its protein product is CASSYAITGWTEAFF.

The chain carries TRBV7-3 and TRBJ2-2; possibly TRBD1 or TRBD2 for D (5 bases each). V lost 3 bases and J 5 bases, leaving 10 bases between the germline ends. Per the germline V gene, CDR1 is SGHTA and CDR2 is FQGTGA. This CDR3 has 14 residues. The chain's CDR3 is CASSFRGVTGELFF. The CDR3 DNA reads TGTGCCAGCAGCTTTAGAGGGGTAACCGGGGAGCTGTTTTTT.

This clonotype has only a few counts. The V and J genes are TRBV5-6 and TRBJ2-5, with 8 bases aligning to TRBD2. Germline loops: CDR1 SGHDT, CDR2 YYEEEE. This CDR3 spans 16 amino acids. V lost 7 bases to trimming and J lost 2 bases; unmatched junction nucleotides: 13. Here the CDR3 DNA reads TGTGCCAGCGACTCCGGGGGGGGCGCCCCACAAGAGACCCAGTACTTC. It codes for CASDSGGGAPQETQYF.

The chain carries TRBV15 and TRBJ2-3; TRBD2 matches at 9 bases. The CDR3 has 18 amino acids. The germline gives CDR1 LNHNV, CDR2 YYDKDF (reference sequence). V was pared by 0 bases and J by 4 bases, with 11 bases of the junction left unmatched. The chain's CDR3 is CATSRDTLAGLSADTQYF. The CDR3, as DNA: TGTGCCACCAGCAGAGATACCCTAGCGGGACTTTCGGCAGATACGCAGTATTTT.

This clonotype was seen repeatedly, ten times or more. This chain connects TRBV2 to TRBJ1-5; TRBD1 matches at 7 bases. Germline V gene lookup returns CDR1 SNHLY and CDR2 FYNNEI. Trimming removed 6 bases from V and 1 base from J; junction bases left unmatched: 3. The CDR3 loop spans 14 amino acids. The CDR3 protein is CASRVGQSNQPQHF. The CDR3 DNA is TGTGCCAGCAGAGTGGGACAGAGCAATCAGCCCCAGCATTTT.

V and J are TRBV6-1 and TRBJ1-5, with a possible D match to TRBD1 (5 bases). The length of the CDR3 is 12 residues. Germline V gene sequence: CDR1 MNHNS, CDR2 SASEGT. The V end lost 3 bases, the J end lost 11 bases, and 11 bases lay between the germline ends. The CDR3 DNA reads as TGTGCCAGCAGTGACCCGGGACCCACCCAGCATTTT. Translated: CASSDPGPTQHF.

This clonotype appeared many times. The chain joins TRBV7-6 to TRBJ2-1, with 11 bases lining up with TRBD2. V trimming: 0 bases; J trimming: 5 bases; junction bases outside the gene matches: 9. Germline assignment: CDR1 SGHVS and CDR2 FNYEAQ. The CDR3 extends over 18 amino acids. CDR3 in amino acids: CASSLAAIAGGPHNEQFF. The DNA of the CDR3 is TGTGCCAGCAGCTTAGCGGCTATAGCGGGAGGGCCCCACAATGAGCAGTTCTTC.

The genes are TRBV7-9 and TRBJ2-7, with 10 bases lining up with TRBD1. CDR1 SEHNR and CDR2 FQNEAQ come from the germline V gene (reference sequence). This CDR3 contains 15 residues. V dropped 5 bases and J dropped 6; count of bases not matched to a gene: 10. DNA for the CDR3: TGTGCCAGCAGCCCAGACAGGGGGCCAAGTGGCGAGCAGTACTTC. Its protein is CASSPDRGPSGEQYF.

The chain has TRBV10-3 and TRBJ1-1; TRBD1 matches at 9 bases. The CDR3 length is 14 residues. Germline V lookup: CDR1 ENHRY, CDR2 SYGVKD. After removal of 5 bases from V and 4 bases from J, the junction contained 5 bases not matched to a gene. CDR3 sequence: CAISSGQGITEAFF. CDR3 coding DNA: TGTGCCATCAGTTCCGGACAGGGGATCACTGAAGCTTTCTTT.

This clonotype was seen a few times. The V gene is TRBV19, the J gene TRBJ1-4; D is undetermined. The ends were cut back, 5 bases at V and 5 bases at J, with 9 bases in the middle. Germline CDR1 is LNHDA and CDR2 is SQIVND (reference sequence). The CDR3 length is 13 residues. The DNA of the CDR3 is TGTGCCAGTAGTTCAACATGGAATGAAAAACTGTTTTTT. As protein: CASSSTWNEKLFF.

In its sample, this clonotype was seen many times. The rearrangement joins TRBV30 to TRBJ1-5; unclear D gene. V was trimmed by 1 base and J by 5 bases, leaving 9 bases between them. The CDR3 loop spans 13 amino acids. Germline lookup yields CDR1 GTSNPN and CDR2 SVGIG (reference sequence). This chain's CDR3 is CAWSEQDDQPQHF. The CDR3 coding sequence is TGTGCCTGGAGTGAGCAGGATGATCAGCCCCAGCATTTT.

This clonotype was detected many times. The gene calls are TRBV11-2 and TRBJ2-5; D possibly corresponds to TRBD2 (5 bases). This CDR3 spans 13 amino acids. V lost 8 bases to trimming and J lost 1 base, with 11 bases between them. Germline V gene sequence: CDR1 SGHAT, CDR2 FQNNGV. The CDR3 spells CASYSEVQETQYF. CDR3 nucleotides: TGTGCCAGCTACTCGGAGGTCCAAGAGACCCAGTACTTC.

Only a few counts were recorded for this clonotype. The V and J genes are TRBV28 and TRBJ2-7; 10 nucleotides line up with TRBD1. The V gene end was trimmed by 6 bases and the J gene end by 4 bases; junction bases not matched to a gene: 15. This CDR3 has 17 residues. The germline V gene has CDR1 MDHEN and CDR2 SYDVKM. CDR3 protein: CASSPWPGTGVSYEQYF. In DNA form, the CDR3 reads TGTGCCAGCAGCCCCTGGCCGGGGACAGGGGTGTCGTACGAGCAGTACTTC.

This clonotype came up many times. The chain links TRBV6-2 or TRBV6-3 to TRBJ2-7; D not resolved. The CDR3 has 11 amino acids. Germline lookup yields CDR1 MNHEY and CDR2 SVGEGT. Trimming took 5 bases from V and 3 from J, leaving 5 bases between them. DNA for the CDR3: TGTGCCAGCAGTGGATACTACGAGCAGTACTTC. Protein: CASSGYYEQYF.